Sequencing of this T cell receptor beta chain was carried out in a study of PD-L1 blockade in urothelial cancer. Study at large: Atezolizumab was started by patients around 2014 at 1,200 mg intravenously every 3 weeks. Blood underwent analysis 3 weeks (second dose) and 6 weeks after treatment began. Among blood samples, the median T cell count was around 150,000.

The protocol was immunoSEQ multiplex PCR, while the TCRdb copy is restricted to in-frame clones and leaves out a portion. The repertoire has roughly 130,000 clones, approximately 84% of them found once; the top ten carry 3.2%. V shed 5 bases and J shed 3 bases, with 10 bases lying between them. Germline lookup yields CDR1 MNHEY and CDR2 SVGAGI. The CDR3 is made up of 14 amino acids. The time point is: pretreatment peripheral blood. Patient sample counts ranged from 1 to 8, pretreatment and on-treatment. This TCR derives from a man over 45 with urothelial cancer. The chain recombines TRBV6-5 with TRBJ2-2, with no clear D. Sequences were derived from PBMCs, sampled around atezolizumab (anti-PD-L1) treatment. In nucleotides, the CDR3 is TGTGCCAGCAGTCTTCTAGTGGACACCGGGGAGCTGTTTTTT. Protein sequence: CASSLLVDTGELFF.